One and the same sample provided the 6 T cell receptor beta chains below, sequenced in a study of blood T cell repertoires in COVID-19. Sequencing was performed with immunoSEQ multiplex PCR; in TCRdb, only in-frame clones are kept and a portion is missing. The top ten hold roughly 8% of the sample, which has about 170,000 clones, 84% seen once. The sequencing sample was made of peripheral blood. The receptors come from a man aged 35 to 55 who had recovered from COVID-19.

The chain uses TRBV2 and TRBJ2-1; D is unresolved. Germline lookup yields CDR1 SNHLY and CDR2 FYNNEI. The CDR3 is 11 amino acids. V lost 4 bases and J lost 7, with 5 bases in between. This CDR3 is CASSVSNEQFF. The CDR3 DNA is TGTGCCAGCAGTGTCTCGAATGAGCAGTTCTTC.

The rearrangement uses TRBV5-4 and TRBJ2-7, with TRBD1 as a possible D gene (5 bases). CDR1 and CDR2 from the germline V gene are SGHNT and YYREEE (reference sequence). The V end lost 5 bases, the J end lost 0 bases, and 18 bases lay between the germline ends. The CDR3 spans 16 residues. CDR3 sequence: CASRRSLDTSSYEQYF. CDR3 DNA sequence: TGTGCCAGCAGACGATCCTTGGACACGAGCTCCTACGAGCAGTACTTC.

The V call is TRBV6-2 or TRBV6-3, the J call TRBJ2-3; 8 bases fit TRBD1. J was trimmed by 5 bases and V by 2 bases; bases with no gene match: 6. There are 15 residues in the CDR3. Germline loops: CDR1 MNHEY, CDR2 SVGEGT. The DNA of the CDR3 is TGTGCCAGCAGTTACCTCCAGGGGGCGGGAGATACGCAGTATTTT. This translates into CASSYLQGAGDTQYF.

The gene calls are TRBV2 and TRBJ2-7; weak D call: TRBD2 (6 bases). Germline values: CDR1 SNHLY, CDR2 FYNNEI. The germline V and J ends were trimmed by 10 bases and 6 bases, with 13 bases remaining between them. The length of the CDR3 is 11 residues. The CDR3 DNA sequence: TGTGCCATCTCGGGAGCCGCCGAGCAGTACTTC. Residues: CAISGAAEQYF. Filled out from reference TRBV2 and TRBJ2-7, the complete variable domain reads EPEVTQTPSHQVTQMGQEVILRCVPISNHLYFYWYRQILGQKVEFLVSFYNNEISEKSEIFDDQFSVERPDGSNFTLKIRSTKLEDSAMYFCAISGAAEQYFGPGTRLTVT.

This clone came up a few times. The chain combines TRBV19 with TRBJ1-1; 7 positions agree with TRBD1. Germline-derived CDR1 and CDR2 are LNHDA and SQIVND (reference sequence). The J segment lost 0 bases and the V segment lost 6 bases, leaving 7 bases of the junction unmatched. The CDR3 extends over 15 amino acids. CDR3 sequence (DNA): TGTGCCAGTAGCCGTCCCGGGACAGTGAACACTGAAGCTTTCTTT. This sequence encodes CASSRPGTVNTEAFF.

The chain recombines TRBV4-3 with TRBJ2-3, with 12 nucleotides matching TRBD2. The V gene end was trimmed by 4 bases and the J gene end by 3 bases; junction bases not matched to a gene: 5. The germline gives CDR1 LGHNA, CDR2 YSLEER. The CDR3 has 16 residues. CDR3 residues: CASSRSLAGGTDTQYF. The CDR3 nucleotides are TGCGCCAGCAGCCGCTCACTAGCGGGAGGAACAGATACGCAGTATTTT.